These T cell receptor beta chains were read from a single sample in a study of cytomegalovirus exposure and HLA in healthy donors. Measured with immunoSEQ multiplex PCR; TCRdb has only the in-frame clones, and not every one. This table holds roughly 190,000 clones, about four fifths found once. The sample comprised PBMCs. These receptors originate from a woman in her 50s in good health and CMV-seronegative. Each CDR3 is given with its conserved first and last residue.

j_call v_call cdr3_aa
TRBJ2-2 TRBV10-3 CAISDLREKGGELFF
TRBJ2-3 TRBV7-2 CASSFTGTQYF
TRBJ2-6 TRBV7-9 CASSLGASGSGANVLTF
TRBJ2-5 TRBV10-1 CASSPLAGGQETQYF
TRBJ2-7 TRBV7-9 CASSLTASGGPLEQYF
TRBJ1-2 TRBV29-1 CSVESPNSYGYTF
TRBJ1-2 TRBV28 CASLAGGPNYGYTF
TRBJ1-1 TRBV7-8 CASSFGPGTEAFF
TRBJ2-5 TRBV11-2 CASSTSTSGSPGETQYF
TRBJ2-7 TRBV19 CASRASGGAHEQYF
TRBJ1-3 TRBV6-1 CASRISSGNTIYF
TRBJ1-1 TRBV2 CATQRQGMNTEAFF
TRBJ1-2 TRBV19 CASSIDINYGYTF
TRBJ1-2 TRBV6-5 CASSYSSRDGYTF
TRBJ2-1 TRBV19 CASSRIRDSYNEQFF
TRBJ2-7 TRBV18 CASSPPARGNEQYF
TRBJ1-1 TRBV5-4 CASSLAREAFF
TRBJ1-1 TRBV29-1 CSVGDSPRPMNTEAFF
TRBJ1-2 TRBV5-5 CASSYSLTGEEGYTF
TRBJ1-1 TRBV28 CATRTGWRTEAFF
TRBJ2-7 TRBV6-6 CASSYGTIVDEQYF
TRBJ2-3 TRBV18 CASSPLDRTPTDTQYF
TRBJ1-2 TRBV19 CASSMGTANYGYTF
TRBJ1-5 TRBV6-5 CASQRTGSQPQHF
TRBJ2-7 TRBV4-3 CASSQGAGGIYEQYF
TRBJ2-7 TRBV7-9 CASSPALAGDRYGQYF
TRBJ1-3 TRBV6-5 CASSLDRSTGNTIYF
TRBJ1-3 TRBV9 CASSVTTGQVGNTIYF
TRBJ2-1 TRBV6-5 CASSGSGSSYNEQFF
TRBJ2-7 TRBV6-6 CASSYSGQGYYEQYF
TRBJ1-1 TRBV4-2 CASSQDIGAEAFF
TRBJ2-1 TRBV9 CASSVGGLAYNEQFF
TRBJ1-1 TRBV9 CASSVRVNTEAFF
TRBJ1-1 TRBV10-3 CAIRANTEAFF
TRBJ1-5 TRBV7-8 CASSPPGGGNQPQHF
TRBJ2-7 TRBV29-1 CSVRTSGFSYEQYF
TRBJ2-7 TRBV6-6 CASIQGGGRDEQYF
TRBJ2-1 TRBV5-1 CASSLEATLNEQFF
TRBJ2-5 TRBV2 CASSPQTGAMETQYF
TRBJ1-4 TRBV6-6 CASSYSDRGHEKLFF
TRBJ2-3 TRBV11-2 CASSYQPGTGDGADTQYF